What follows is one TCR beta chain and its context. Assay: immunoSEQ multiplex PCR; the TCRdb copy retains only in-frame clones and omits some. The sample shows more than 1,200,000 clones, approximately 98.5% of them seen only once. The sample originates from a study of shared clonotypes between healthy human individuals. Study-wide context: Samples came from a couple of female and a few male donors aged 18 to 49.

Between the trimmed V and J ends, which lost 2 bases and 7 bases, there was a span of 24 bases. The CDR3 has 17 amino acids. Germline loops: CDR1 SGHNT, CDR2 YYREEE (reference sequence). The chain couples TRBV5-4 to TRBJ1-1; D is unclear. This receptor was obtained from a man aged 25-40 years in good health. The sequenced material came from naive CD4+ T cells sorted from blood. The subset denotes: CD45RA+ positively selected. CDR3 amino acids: CASSFFLVQTSGGEAFF. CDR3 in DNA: TGTGCCAGCAGCTTCTTCTTAGTTCAAACGTCAGGAGGTGAAGCTTTCTTT.